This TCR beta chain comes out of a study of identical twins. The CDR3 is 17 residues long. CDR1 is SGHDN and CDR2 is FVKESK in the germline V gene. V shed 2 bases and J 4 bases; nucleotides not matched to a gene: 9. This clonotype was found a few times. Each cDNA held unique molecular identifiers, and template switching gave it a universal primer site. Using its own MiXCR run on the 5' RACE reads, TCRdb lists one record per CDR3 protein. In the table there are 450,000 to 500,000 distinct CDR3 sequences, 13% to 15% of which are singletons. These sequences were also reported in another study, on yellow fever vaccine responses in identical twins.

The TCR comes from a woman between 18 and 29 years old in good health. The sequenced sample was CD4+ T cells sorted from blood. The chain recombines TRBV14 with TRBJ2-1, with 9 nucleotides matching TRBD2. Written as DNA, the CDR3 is TGTGCCAGCAGCCAAAGGCCTAGCGGGAAGTTATACAATGAGCAGTTCTTC. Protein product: CASSQRPSGKLYNEQFF.